This passage covers 17 T cell receptor beta chains from one sample sequenced in a study of blood T cell repertoires in COVID-19. Sequenced by immunoSEQ multiplex PCR; TCRdb stores in-frame clones only, minus some. The sample includes 150,000 to 200,000 clones, around nine tenths of them seen just once. What was sequenced was peripheral blood. These receptors originate from a woman over 75 with COVID-19, enrolled during active disease.

The J gene is TRBJ1-4, the V gene TRBV28; tentatively, D is TRBD1 (5 bases). V lost 4 bases and J lost 5, with 11 bases in between. The CDR3 covers 14 residues. Germline CDR1 reads MDHEN; CDR2 reads SYDVKM. CDR3 in amino acids: CASSSTAANEKLFF. As DNA, the CDR3 is TGTGCCAGCAGTTCGACAGCCGCAAATGAAAAACTGTTTTTT.

V usage is TRBV7-2 and J usage is TRBJ2-7; 10 bases are a match to TRBD2. The CDR3 covers 15 residues. Germline V gene data show CDR1 as SGHTA and CDR2 as FQGNSA. Germline trimming cut 5 bases from V and 2 bases from J; bases unmatched to any gene: 6. CDR3 DNA sequence: TGTGCCAGCAGCGGCGGGACTAGCGTAACCTACGAGCAGTACTTC. It translates to CASSGGTSVTYEQYF.

This clone has a handful of counts. The chain couples TRBV28 to TRBJ1-3, with a weak D call TRBD1 (6 bases). CDR1 and CDR2 from the germline V gene are MDHEN and SYDVKM. The length of the CDR3 is 14 residues. V was cut by 7 bases and J by 4 bases, with 14 bases left in between. The CDR3 region is CASMDGGTGNTIYF. Written as DNA, the CDR3 is TGTGCCAGCATGGACGGGGGGACAGGAAACACCATATATTTT.

The chain recombines TRBV20-1 with TRBJ1-2; no definite D call. Germline V CDR1 and CDR2: DFQATT, SNEGSKA (reference sequence). The CDR3 is made up of 10 amino acids. V dropped 4 bases and J dropped 5 bases, with 5 bases sitting between them. The CDR3 spells CSATGYGYTF. The CDR3 DNA follows: TGCAGTGCTACGGGGTATGGCTACACCTTC.

The V gene is TRBV11-3, the J gene TRBJ2-5; tentatively, D is TRBD2 (6 bases). V lost 6 bases to trimming and J lost 7 bases, with 12 bases between them. CDR1 and CDR2 (germline): SGHNT, YENEEA. This CDR3 spans 12 amino acids. The CDR3 loop reads CASSATGGTQYF. In DNA, the CDR3 is TGTGCCAGCAGTGCGACCGGGGGGACCCAGTACTTC.

This clone was picked up a small number of times. The chain is built from TRBV25-1 and TRBJ2-3; possibly TRBD1 for D (5 bases). The V and J ends lost 2 bases and 0 bases respectively, with 15 bases between them. The CDR3 sequence is 17 residues long. Germline lookup yields CDR1 MGHDK and CDR2 SYGVNS. The CDR3 is CASSETRPGHSTDTQYF. CDR3 DNA sequence: TGTGCCAGCAGTGAAACGCGGCCAGGACACAGCACAGATACGCAGTATTTT.

The V and J genes are TRBV3-1 (or the pseudogene TRBV3-2) and TRBJ2-7, with TRBD1 identical over 9 bases. Germline lookup yields CDR1 LGHDT and CDR2 YNNKEL (reference sequence). This CDR3 is built from 16 residues. The trim removed 1 base at V and 5 bases at J, leaving 9 bases unmatched. CDR3 loop: CASSQAGGQGTNEQYF. The CDR3 DNA reads TGTGCCAGCAGCCAAGCCGGAGGACAGGGGACCAACGAGCAGTACTTC.

In this sample, this clone turned up a few times. This chain links TRBV9 with TRBJ1-2; D is unresolved. Germline V gene sequence: CDR1 SGDLS, CDR2 YYNGEE. The V gene lost 3 bases and the J gene lost 2 bases, with 11 bases spanning the gap. The CDR3 sequence is 14 residues long. CDR3 protein: CASSAGLTNYGYTF. The CDR3 coding sequence is TGTGCCAGCAGCGCTGGACTGACCAACTATGGCTACACCTTC.

The count of this clone is one. The rearrangement uses TRBV5-1 and TRBJ2-1, with 8 nucleotides matching TRBD2. The junction had 6 bases not matched to a gene; V was cut back by 2 bases and J by 2 bases. CDR3 length: 16 residues. From germline, CDR1 is SGHRS and CDR2 YFSETQ. This CDR3 reads CASSLAGTRAYNEQFF. In DNA form, the CDR3 reads TGCGCCAGCAGCTTAGCCGGGACTAGGGCCTACAATGAGCAGTTCTTC.

The chain is built from TRBV9 and TRBJ2-3; TRBD2 matches at 14 bases. The length of the CDR3 is 19 residues. J lost 3 bases, V lost 0 bases, and 9 bases had no gene match. Germline V gives CDR1 SGDLS, CDR2 YYNGEE. The CDR3 here is CASSVVGSGLAGATDTQYF. The DNA of the CDR3 is TGTGCCAGCAGCGTAGTTGGATCGGGACTAGCGGGAGCAACAGATACGCAGTATTTT.

This sequence joins TRBV18 and TRBJ1-5; 8 bases are a match to TRBD1. The J segment lost 6 bases and the V segment lost 3 bases, leaving 4 bases of the junction unmatched. The germline CDR1 and CDR2 sequences are KGHSH and LQKENI. This CDR3 is 14 amino acids long. This CDR3 reads CASSPGQVGQPQHF. The CDR3 coding sequence is TGTGCCAGCTCACCGGGACAGGTGGGTCAGCCCCAGCATTTT.

CDR3 sequence: CASSRRTGGTTDTQYF. For the CDR3, the DNA is TGTGCCAGTAGTAGACGGACAGGGGGGACCACAGATACGCAGTATTTT. This sequence joins TRBV19 and TRBJ2-3; TRBD1 aligns across 10 bases. Germline V gives CDR1 LNHDA, CDR2 SQIVND (reference sequence). CDR3 size: 16 residues. Trimming cost V 4 bases and J 2 bases; bases outside gene matches: 6.

The chain has TRBV6-5 and TRBJ1-6, with TRBD1 as a possible D gene (6 bases). Germline values: CDR1 MNHEY, CDR2 SVGAGI. V shed 6 bases and J shed 9 bases, with 15 bases lying between them. The CDR3 is 14 amino acids. The CDR3 loop is CASSQEGGVSPLHF. CDR3 DNA sequence: TGTGCCAGCAGCCAGGAGGGGGGGGTTTCACCCCTCCACTTT.

V is TRBV27 and J is TRBJ2-7; possibly TRBD2 for D (6 bases). The CDR3 has 14 amino acids. CDR1 and CDR2 (germline): MNHEY, SMNVEV (reference sequence). V shed 0 bases and J shed 0 bases, with 6 bases lying between them. The CDR3 is CASSLSRDSYEQYF. The CDR3 DNA follows: TGTGCCAGCAGTTTATCGCGGGACTCCTACGAGCAGTACTTC.

This clone was counted once. The rearrangement joins TRBV6-5 to TRBJ2-1; no reliable D call. Between the trimmed V and J ends, which lost 2 bases and 4 bases, there was a span of 12 bases. The CDR3 spans 15 residues. Germline lookup yields CDR1 MNHEY and CDR2 SVGAGI. In DNA, the CDR3 is TGTGCCAGCAGTTACAGATCTAACCTTTACAATGAGCAGTTCTTC. Translating gives CASSYRSNLYNEQFF.

Written as DNA, the CDR3 is TGTGCCAGCAGCCCCCAGGGCGCGGTACGTGGCTACACCTTC. This encodes CASSPQGAVRGYTF. V gene TRBV9 combines with J gene TRBJ1-2; D might be TRBD1 (5 bases). Germline-derived CDR1 and CDR2 are SGDLS and YYNGEE. The CDR3 sequence is 14 residues long. The V end was cut by 4 bases, the J end by 7 bases, with 17 bases between.

This chain links TRBV3-1 (or the pseudogene TRBV3-2) with TRBJ1-1; 8 bases agree with TRBD1. V trimming: 7 bases; J trimming: 1 base; junction bases outside the gene matches: 5. CDR1 LGHDT and CDR2 YNNKEL come from the germline V gene (reference sequence). CDR3 length equals 14 residues. DNA for the CDR3: TGTGCCAGCACCACAGGGGGAGCGAACACTGAAGCTTTCTTT. It translates to CASTTGGANTEAFF.